The following is a T cell receptor (beta chain) sequence with its context. The antigen remains unidentified. This sample was taken from a study of cytomegalovirus exposure and HLA in healthy donors. Study details: Of roughly 400 genotyped donors, about 80% clustered with self-reported Caucasian donors. Study results and limitations: Follow-up analysis later connected one missense variant in DCLRE1C with trimming of TCR beta V- and J-genes. Fewer N-insertions than the roughly 670-donor mean were reportedly shown by an Asian-associated ancestry cluster in a later analysis. Looking again later, the authors saw that most CMV-associated TCR beta chains seemed HLA-restricted.

Use of 60 Vbeta and 13 Jbeta primers characterized the PCR. Sequencing used immunoSEQ multiplex PCR; TCRdb keeps in-frame clones, though not all of them. The sample holds 130,000 to 150,000 clones; 73% are singletons and the top ten take about 15%. This CDR3 comprises 15 residues. CDR1 and CDR2 (germline): LGHNA, YNFKEQ. Trimming removed 0 bases from V and 7 bases from J; junction bases left unmatched: 8. The TCR sequence derives from a human donor in good health. The chain employs TRBV4-2 and TRBJ2-7, with 8 bases lining up with TRBD2. Sequenced input: PBMCs. The CDR3 nucleotides are TGTGCCAGCAGCCAAGATAGGGCGGGGGGCTGGGAGCAGTACTTC. This codes for CASSQDRAGGWEQYF.